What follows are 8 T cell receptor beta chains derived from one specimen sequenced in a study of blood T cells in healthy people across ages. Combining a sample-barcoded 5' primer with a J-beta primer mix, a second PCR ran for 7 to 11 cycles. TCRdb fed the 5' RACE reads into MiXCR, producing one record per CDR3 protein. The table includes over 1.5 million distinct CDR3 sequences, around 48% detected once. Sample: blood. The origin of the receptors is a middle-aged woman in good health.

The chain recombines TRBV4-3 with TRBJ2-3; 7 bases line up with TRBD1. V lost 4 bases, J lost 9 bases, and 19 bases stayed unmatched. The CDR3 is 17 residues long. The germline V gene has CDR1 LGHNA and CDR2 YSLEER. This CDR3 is CASSRRIPPGGSETQYF. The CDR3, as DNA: TGCGCCAGCAGCCGACGAATCCCGCCAGGGGGATCTGAAACGCAGTATTTT.

The CDR3 DNA reads TGCAGTGCTAATAGCGGGGGCCTCTACAATGAGCAGTACTTC. This gives the protein CSANSGGLYNEQYF. The chain couples TRBV20-1 to TRBJ2-1; 9 bases align to TRBD2. The J call may be mistaken, given a closer DNA end match to TRBJ2-7. Germline loops: CDR1 DFQATT, CDR2 SNEGSKA (reference sequence). The CDR3 sequence is 14 residues long.

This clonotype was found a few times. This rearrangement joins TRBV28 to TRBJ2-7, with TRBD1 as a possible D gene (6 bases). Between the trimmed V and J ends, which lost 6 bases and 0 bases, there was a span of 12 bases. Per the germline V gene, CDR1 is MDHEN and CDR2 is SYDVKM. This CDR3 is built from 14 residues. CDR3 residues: CASREQGSSYEQYF. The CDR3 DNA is TGTGCCAGCAGAGAACAGGGAAGCTCCTACGAGCAGTACTTC. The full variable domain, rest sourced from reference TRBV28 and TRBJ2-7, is DVKVTQSSRYLVKRTGEKVFLECVQDMDHENMFWYRQDPGLGLRLIYFSYDVKMKEKGDIPEGYSVSREKKERFSLILESASTNQTSMYLCASREQGSSYEQYFGPGTRLTVT.

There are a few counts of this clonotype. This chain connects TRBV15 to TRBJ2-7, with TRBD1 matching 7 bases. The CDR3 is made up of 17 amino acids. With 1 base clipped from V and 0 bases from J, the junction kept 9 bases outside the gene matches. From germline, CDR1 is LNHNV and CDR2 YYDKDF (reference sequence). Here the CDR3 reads CATSRVPGTDSSYEQYF. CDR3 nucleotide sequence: TGTGCCACCAGCAGAGTCCCCGGGACAGATAGCTCCTACGAGCAGTACTTC.

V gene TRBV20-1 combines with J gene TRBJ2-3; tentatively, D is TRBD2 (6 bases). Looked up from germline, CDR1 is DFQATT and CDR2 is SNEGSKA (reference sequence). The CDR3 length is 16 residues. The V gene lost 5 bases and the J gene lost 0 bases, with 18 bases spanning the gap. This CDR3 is CSAGVGGGGSTDTQYF. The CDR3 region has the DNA TGCAGTGCTGGAGTGGGAGGTGGGGGGAGCACAGATACGCAGTATTTT.

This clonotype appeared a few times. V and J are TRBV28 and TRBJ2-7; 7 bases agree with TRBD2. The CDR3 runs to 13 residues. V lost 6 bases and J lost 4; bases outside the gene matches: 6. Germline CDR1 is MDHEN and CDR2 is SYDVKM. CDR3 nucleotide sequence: TGTGCCAGCAGCACCCAGGGAGGGTACGAGCAGTACTTC. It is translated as CASSTQGGYEQYF.

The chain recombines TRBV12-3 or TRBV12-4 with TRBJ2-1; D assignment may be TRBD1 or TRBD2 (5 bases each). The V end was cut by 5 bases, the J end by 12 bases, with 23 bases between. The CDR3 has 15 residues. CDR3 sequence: CASSHTPGRRFVQFF. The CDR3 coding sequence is TGTGCCAGCAGTCACACTCCGGGACGGAGGTTTGTGCAGTTCTTC.

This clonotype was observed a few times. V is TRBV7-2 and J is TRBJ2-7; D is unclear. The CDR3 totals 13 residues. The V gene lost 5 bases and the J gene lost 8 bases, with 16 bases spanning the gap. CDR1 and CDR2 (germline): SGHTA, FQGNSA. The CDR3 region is CASSPPLQSKQYF. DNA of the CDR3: TGTGCCAGCAGCCCCCCTCTCCAGTCCAAGCAGTACTTC.